This entry describes one TCR beta chain. Researchers prepared the TCRbeta library using unique molecular identifiers, the study reports. TCRdb recomputed calls from the PCR reads with MiXCR, one row per CDR3 protein. The repertoire holds about 91,000 distinct CDR3 sequences, with more than 7% as singletons. This specimen belongs to a study of T-cell reconstitution after alpha-beta-depleted transplantation in children. The CDR3 totals 16 residues. From germline, CDR1 is MNHEY and CDR2 SVGAGI. The junction had 9 bases not matched to a gene; V was cut back by 2 bases and J by 4 bases. The chain is built from TRBV6-5 and TRBJ2-3; TRBD1 aligns across 7 bases. This receptor was obtained from a human donor who donated a stem cell graft to a child with congenital amegakaryocytic thrombocytopenia. Sequenced material: PBMCs from the stem cell graft donor, taken from the stem cell graft. The CDR3 protein is CASSYSNRGWADTQYF. The DNA for the CDR3 is TGTGCCAGCAGTTACAGCAACAGGGGCTGGGCAGATACGCAGTATTTT.